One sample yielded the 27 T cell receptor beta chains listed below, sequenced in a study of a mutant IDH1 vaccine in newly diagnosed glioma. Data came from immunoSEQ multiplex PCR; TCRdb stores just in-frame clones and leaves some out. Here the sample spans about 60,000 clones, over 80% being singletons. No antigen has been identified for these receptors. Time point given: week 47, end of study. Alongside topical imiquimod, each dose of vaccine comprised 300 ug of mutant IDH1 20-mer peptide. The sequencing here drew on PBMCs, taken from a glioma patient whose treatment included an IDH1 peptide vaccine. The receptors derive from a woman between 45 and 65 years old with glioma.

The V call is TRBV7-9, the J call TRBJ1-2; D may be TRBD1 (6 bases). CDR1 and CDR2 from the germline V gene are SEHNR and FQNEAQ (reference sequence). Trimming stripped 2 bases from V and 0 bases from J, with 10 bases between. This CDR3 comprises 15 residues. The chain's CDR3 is CASSLSGATNYGYTF. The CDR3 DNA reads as TGTGCCAGCAGCTTATCAGGGGCCACTAACTATGGCTACACCTTC.

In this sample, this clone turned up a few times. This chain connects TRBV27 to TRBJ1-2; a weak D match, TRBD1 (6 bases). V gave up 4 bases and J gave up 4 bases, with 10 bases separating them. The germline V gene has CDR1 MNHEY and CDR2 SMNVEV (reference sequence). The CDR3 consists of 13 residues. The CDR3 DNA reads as TGTGCCAGCAGTTCCATGGACAGCTATGGCTACACCTTC. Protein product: CASSSMDSYGYTF.

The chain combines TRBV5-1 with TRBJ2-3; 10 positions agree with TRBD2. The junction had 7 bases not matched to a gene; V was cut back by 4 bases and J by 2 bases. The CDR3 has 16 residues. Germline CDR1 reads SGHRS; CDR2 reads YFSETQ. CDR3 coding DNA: TGCGCCAGCAGCCCCCAGCGGGGGGGTCTCACAGATACGCAGTATTTT. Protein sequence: CASSPQRGGLTDTQYF.

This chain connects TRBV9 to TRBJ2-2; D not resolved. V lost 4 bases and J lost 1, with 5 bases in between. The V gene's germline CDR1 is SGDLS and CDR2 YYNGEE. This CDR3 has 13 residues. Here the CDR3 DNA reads TGTGCCAGCAGCACAGAGAACACCGGGGAGCTGTTTTTT. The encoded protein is CASSTENTGELFF.

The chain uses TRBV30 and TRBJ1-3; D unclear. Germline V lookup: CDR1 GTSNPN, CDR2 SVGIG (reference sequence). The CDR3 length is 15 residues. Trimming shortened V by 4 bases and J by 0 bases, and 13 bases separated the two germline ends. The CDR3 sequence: CAWNLGRSSGNTIYF. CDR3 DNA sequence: TGTGCCTGGAACCTAGGGCGTAGCTCTGGAAACACCATATATTTT.

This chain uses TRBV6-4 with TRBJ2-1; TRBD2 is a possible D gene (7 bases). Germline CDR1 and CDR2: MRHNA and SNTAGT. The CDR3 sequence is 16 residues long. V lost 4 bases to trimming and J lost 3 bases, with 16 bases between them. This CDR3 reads CASSVSRGGHYNEQFF. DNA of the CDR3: TGTGCCAGCAGTGTTTCCCGCGGGGGCCACTACAATGAGCAGTTCTTC.

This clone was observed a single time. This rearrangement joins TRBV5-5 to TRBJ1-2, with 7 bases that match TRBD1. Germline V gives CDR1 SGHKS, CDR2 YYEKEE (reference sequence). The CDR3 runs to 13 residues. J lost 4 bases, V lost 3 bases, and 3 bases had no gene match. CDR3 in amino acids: CASSSGTAYGYTF. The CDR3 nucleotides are TGTGCCAGCAGCTCCGGGACAGCCTATGGCTACACCTTC.

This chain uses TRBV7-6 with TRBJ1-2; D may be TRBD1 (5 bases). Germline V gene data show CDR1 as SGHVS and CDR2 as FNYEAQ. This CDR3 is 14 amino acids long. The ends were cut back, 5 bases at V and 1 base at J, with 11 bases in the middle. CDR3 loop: CASSPWGDNYGYTF. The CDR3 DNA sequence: TGTGCCAGCAGCCCCTGGGGGGATAACTATGGCTACACCTTC.

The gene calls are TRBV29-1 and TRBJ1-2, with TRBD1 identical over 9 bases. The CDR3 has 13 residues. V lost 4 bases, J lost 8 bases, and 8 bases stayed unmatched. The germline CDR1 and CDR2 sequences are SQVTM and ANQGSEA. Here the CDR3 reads CSVVPRTGEGYTF. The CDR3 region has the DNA TGCAGCGTTGTCCCCCGGACAGGGGAGGGCTACACCTTC.

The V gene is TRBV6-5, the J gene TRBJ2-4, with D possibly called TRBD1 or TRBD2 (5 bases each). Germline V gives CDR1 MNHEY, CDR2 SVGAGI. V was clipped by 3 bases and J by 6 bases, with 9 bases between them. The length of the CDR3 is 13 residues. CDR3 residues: CASSYGGGNIQYF. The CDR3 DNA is TGTGCCAGCAGTTATGGTGGGGGAAACATTCAGTACTTC.

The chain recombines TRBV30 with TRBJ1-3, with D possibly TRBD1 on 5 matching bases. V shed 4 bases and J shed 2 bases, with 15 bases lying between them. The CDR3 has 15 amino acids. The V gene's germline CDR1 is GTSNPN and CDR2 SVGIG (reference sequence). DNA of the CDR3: TGTGCCTGGAATGACTGGGGGGAAACTGGAAACACCATATATTTT. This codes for CAWNDWGETGNTIYF.

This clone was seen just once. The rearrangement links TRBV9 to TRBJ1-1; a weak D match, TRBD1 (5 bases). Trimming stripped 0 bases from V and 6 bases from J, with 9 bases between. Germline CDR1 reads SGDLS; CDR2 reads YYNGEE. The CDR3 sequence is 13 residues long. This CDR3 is CASSVVNRPEAFF. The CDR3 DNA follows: TGTGCCAGCAGCGTAGTGAACAGGCCTGAAGCTTTCTTT.

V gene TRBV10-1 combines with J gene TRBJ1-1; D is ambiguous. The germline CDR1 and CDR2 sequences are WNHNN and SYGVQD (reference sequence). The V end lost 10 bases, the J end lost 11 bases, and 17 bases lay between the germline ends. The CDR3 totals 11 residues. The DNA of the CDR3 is TGCGCCACCCCAAAATACCTCCGGGCTTTCTTT. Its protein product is CATPKYLRAFF.

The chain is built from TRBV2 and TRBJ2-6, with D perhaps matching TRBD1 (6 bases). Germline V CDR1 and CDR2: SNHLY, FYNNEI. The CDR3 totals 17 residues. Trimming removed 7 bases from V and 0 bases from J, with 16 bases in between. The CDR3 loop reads CASIEGHTISGANVLTF. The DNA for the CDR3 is TGTGCCAGCATCGAGGGACATACGATCTCTGGGGCCAACGTCCTGACTTTC.

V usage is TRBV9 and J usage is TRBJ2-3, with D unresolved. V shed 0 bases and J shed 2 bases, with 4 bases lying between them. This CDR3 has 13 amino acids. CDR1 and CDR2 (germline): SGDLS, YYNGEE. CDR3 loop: CASSVVLTDTQYF. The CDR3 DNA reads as TGTGCCAGCAGCGTAGTCCTCACAGATACGCAGTATTTT. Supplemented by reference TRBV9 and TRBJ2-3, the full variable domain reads DSGVTQTPKHLITATGQRVTLRCSPRSGDLSVYWYQQSLDQGLQFLIQYYNGEERAKGNILERFSAQQFPDLHSELNLSSLELGDSALYFCASSVVLTDTQYFGPGTRLTVL.

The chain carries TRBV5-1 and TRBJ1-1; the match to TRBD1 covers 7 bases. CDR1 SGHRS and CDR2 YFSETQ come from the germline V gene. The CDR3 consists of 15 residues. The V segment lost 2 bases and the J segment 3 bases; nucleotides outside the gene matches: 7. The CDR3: CASSLPRTGYTEAFF. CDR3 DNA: TGCGCCAGCAGCTTACCCCGGACAGGCTACACTGAAGCTTTCTTT.

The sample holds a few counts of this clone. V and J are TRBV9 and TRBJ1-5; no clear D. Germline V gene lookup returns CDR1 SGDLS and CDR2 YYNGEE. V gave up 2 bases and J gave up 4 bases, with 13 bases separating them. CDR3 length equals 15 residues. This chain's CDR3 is CASSVGEIANQPQHF. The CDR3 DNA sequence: TGTGCCAGCAGCGTCGGGGAGATAGCAAATCAGCCCCAGCATTTT.

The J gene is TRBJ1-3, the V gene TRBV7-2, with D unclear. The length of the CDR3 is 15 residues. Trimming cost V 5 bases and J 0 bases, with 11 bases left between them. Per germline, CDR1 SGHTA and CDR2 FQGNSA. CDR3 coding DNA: TGTGCCAGCAGCCCCCCCTCCGTCTCTGGAAACACCATATATTTT. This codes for CASSPPSVSGNTIYF. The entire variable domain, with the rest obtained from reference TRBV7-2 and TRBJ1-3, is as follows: GAGVSQSPSNKVTEKGKDVELRCDPISGHTALYWYRQSLGQGLEFLIYFQGNSAPDKSGLPSDRFSAERTGGSVSTLTIQRTQQEDSAVYLCASSPPSVSGNTIYFGEGSWLTVV.

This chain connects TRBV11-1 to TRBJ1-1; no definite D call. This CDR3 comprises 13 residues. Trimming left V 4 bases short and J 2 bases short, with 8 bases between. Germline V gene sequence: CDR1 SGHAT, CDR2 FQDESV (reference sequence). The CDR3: CASSSRLNTEAFF. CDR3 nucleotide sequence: TGTGCCAGCAGCTCCAGACTAAACACTGAAGCTTTCTTT.

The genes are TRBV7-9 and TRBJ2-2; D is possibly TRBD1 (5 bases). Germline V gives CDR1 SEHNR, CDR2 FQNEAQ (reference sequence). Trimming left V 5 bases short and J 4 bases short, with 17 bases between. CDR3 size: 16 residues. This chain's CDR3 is CASSPTLAGSTGELFF. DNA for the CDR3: TGTGCCAGCAGCCCCACCCTGGCAGGGTCCACCGGGGAGCTGTTTTTT.

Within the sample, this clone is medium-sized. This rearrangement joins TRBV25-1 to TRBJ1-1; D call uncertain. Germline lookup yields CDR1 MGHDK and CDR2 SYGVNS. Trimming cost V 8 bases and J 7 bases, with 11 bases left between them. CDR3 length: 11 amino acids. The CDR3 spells CASGLSGEAFF. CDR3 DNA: TGTGCCAGCGGACTCAGCGGTGAAGCTTTCTTT.

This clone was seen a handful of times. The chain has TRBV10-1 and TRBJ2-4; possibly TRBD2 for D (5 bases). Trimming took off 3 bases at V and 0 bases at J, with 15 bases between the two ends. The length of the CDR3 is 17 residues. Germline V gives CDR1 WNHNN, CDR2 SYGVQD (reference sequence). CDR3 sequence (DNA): TGCGCCAGCAGTGATCGACTACCGTTCCTAGCCAAAAACATTCAGTACTTC. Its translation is CASSDRLPFLAKNIQYF.

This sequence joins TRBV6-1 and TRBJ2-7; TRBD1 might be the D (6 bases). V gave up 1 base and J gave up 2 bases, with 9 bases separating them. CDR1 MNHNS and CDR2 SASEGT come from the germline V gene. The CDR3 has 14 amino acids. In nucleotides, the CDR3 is TGTGCCAGCAGTGAAGGGTACAGGGCCTACGAGCAGTACTTC. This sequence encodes CASSEGYRAYEQYF.

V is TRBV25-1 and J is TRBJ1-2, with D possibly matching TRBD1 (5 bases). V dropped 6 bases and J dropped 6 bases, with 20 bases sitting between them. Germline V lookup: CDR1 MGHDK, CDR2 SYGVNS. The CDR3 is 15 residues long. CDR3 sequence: CASSGLGEGADGYTF. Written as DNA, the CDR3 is TGTGCCAGCAGCGGACTGGGGGAAGGGGCGGATGGCTACACCTTC.

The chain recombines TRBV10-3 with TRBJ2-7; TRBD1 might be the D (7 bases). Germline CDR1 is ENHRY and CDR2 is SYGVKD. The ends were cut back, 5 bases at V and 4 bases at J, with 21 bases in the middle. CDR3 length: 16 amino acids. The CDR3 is CAISSLRQGGQYEQYF. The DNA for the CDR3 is TGTGCCATCAGTTCACTTCGACAGGGAGGTCAGTACGAGCAGTACTTC.

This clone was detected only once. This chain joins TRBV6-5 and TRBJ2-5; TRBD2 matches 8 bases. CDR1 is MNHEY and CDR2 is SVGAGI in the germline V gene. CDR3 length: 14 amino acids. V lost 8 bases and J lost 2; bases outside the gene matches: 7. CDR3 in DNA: TGTGCCAGCGGCCCGCGGGGGGAGCAAGAGACCCAGTACTTC. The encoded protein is CASGPRGEQETQYF.

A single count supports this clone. The CDR3 DNA reads as TGTGCCAGCAGCCCTCAAGGACAGGGTCCTAACGAGCAGTACTTC. This gives the protein CASSPQGQGPNEQYF. V usage is TRBV7-2 and J usage is TRBJ2-7; 8 nucleotides agree with TRBD1. The V segment lost 5 bases and the J segment 5 bases; nucleotides outside the gene matches: 11. From germline, CDR1 is SGHTA and CDR2 FQGNSA. This CDR3 contains 15 residues.